One and the same sample provided the 26 T cell receptor beta chains below, sequenced in a study of blood T cell repertoires in COVID-19. The assay was immunoSEQ multiplex PCR, and TCRdb's table has in-frame clones only and misses some. This table has some 20,000 clones, more than 85% appearing once. Material for sequencing was peripheral blood. These receptors were taken from a man between 65 and 85 years old with acute or convalescent COVID-19.

This chain uses TRBV3-1 (or the pseudogene TRBV3-2) with TRBJ2-7, with D maybe TRBD2 (6 bases). The CDR3 runs 13 residues. The V and J ends lost 4 bases and 7 bases respectively, with 14 bases between them. Germline V gene sequence: CDR1 LGHDT, CDR2 YNNKEL (reference sequence). The CDR3 DNA reads as TGTGCCAGCAGCCGGGGACTCCCGGGGGAGCAGTACTTC. Its protein product is CASSRGLPGEQYF.

The chain recombines TRBV9 with TRBJ2-1; D is uncertain. This CDR3 has 13 residues. V was trimmed by 4 bases and J by 7 bases, leaving 12 bases between them. CDR1 is SGDLS and CDR2 is YYNGEE in the germline V gene. Written as DNA, the CDR3 is TGTGCCAGCAGCCTGAACAACGGGAATGAGCAGTTCTTC. Translated: CASSLNNGNEQFF. Using reference TRBV9 and TRBJ2-1 for the parts outside the CDR3, the full variable domain is DSGVTQTPKHLITATGQRVTLRCSPRSGDLSVYWYQQSLDQGLQFLIQYYNGEERAKGNILERFSAQQFPDLHSELNLSSLELGDSALYFCASSLNNGNEQFFGPGTRLTVL.

J is TRBJ1-2 and V is TRBV29-1; D gene ambiguous. Germline V gene data show CDR1 as SQVTM and CDR2 as ANQGSEA. The CDR3 is 12 amino acids. V lost 6 bases and J 8 bases, leaving 16 bases between the germline ends. The CDR3 loop is CSVWIPPGGYTF. The DNA of the CDR3 is TGCAGCGTATGGATCCCCCCGGGAGGCTACACCTTC.

V usage is TRBV5-6 and J usage is TRBJ2-7, with 13 bases fitting TRBD2. V lost 3 bases to trimming and J lost 1 base; unmatched junction nucleotides: 4. The CDR3 consists of 16 residues. Germline loops: CDR1 SGHDT, CDR2 YYEEEE. Written as DNA, the CDR3 is TGTGCCAGCAGCTCTCCGGGACTAGCGGGATCCTACGAGCAGTACTTC. Its translation: CASSSPGLAGSYEQYF.

The chain is built from TRBV7-2 and TRBJ1-2; no clear D gene. CDR3 size: 16 residues. V was clipped by 1 base and J by 3 bases, with 15 bases between them. CDR1 is SGHTA, CDR2 FQGNSA, per germline. CDR3 sequence reads: CASSLGARRYYYGYTF. The CDR3 coding sequence is TGTGCCAGCAGCTTAGGAGCCCGCCGATATTACTATGGCTACACCTTC.

The chain combines TRBV2 with TRBJ2-1; the D gene is possibly TRBD2 (5 bases). Between the trimmed V and J ends, which lost 5 bases and 8 bases, there was a span of 10 bases. Germline V gene lookup returns CDR1 SNHLY and CDR2 FYNNEI. The CDR3 consists of 12 residues. The CDR3 DNA is TGTGCCAGCAGTCTCACTAGAGATGAGCAGTTCTTC. It encodes CASSLTRDEQFF.

This clone was seen once. This chain connects TRBV19 to TRBJ1-5; 8 positions match TRBD1. The J segment lost 4 bases and the V segment lost 3 bases, leaving 5 bases of the junction unmatched. CDR1 is LNHDA and CDR2 is SQIVND in the germline V gene (reference sequence). This CDR3 has 15 amino acids. The CDR3 region is CASSMDRAWNQPQHF. CDR3 nucleotides: TGTGCCAGTAGTATGGACAGGGCTTGGAATCAGCCCCAGCATTTT.

The V and J genes are TRBV5-6 and TRBJ1-1; D unresolved. Germline lookup yields CDR1 SGHDT and CDR2 YYEEEE. The V end lost 0 bases, the J end lost 10 bases, and 16 bases lay between the germline ends. The length of the CDR3 is 14 residues. CDR3 nucleotide sequence: TGTGCCAGCAGCTTGGGGGCGGGAGAGCCTCGAGCTTTCTTT. Protein product: CASSLGAGEPRAFF. Based on the CDR3 plus reference TRBV5-6 and TRBJ1-1, the full variable domain is DAGVTQSPTHLIKTRGQQVTLRCSPKSGHDTVSWYQQALGQGPQFIFQYYEEEERQRGNFPDRFSGHQFPNYSSELNVNALLLGDSALYLCASSLGAGEPRAFFGQGTRLTVV.

The rearrangement uses TRBV19 and TRBJ1-1; D is perhaps TRBD1 (6 bases). Trimming took 6 bases from V and 1 from J, leaving 21 bases between them. The CDR3 totals 17 residues. From germline, CDR1 is LNHDA and CDR2 SQIVND (reference sequence). The CDR3 nucleotides are TGTGCCAGTAGAAGAGCCGGGAGGGGGAATAAGAACACTGAAGCTTTCTTT. As protein: CASRRAGRGNKNTEAFF. The complete variable domain, with remaining parts taken from reference TRBV19 and TRBJ1-1, reads DGGITQSPKYLFRKEGQNVTLSCEQNLNHDAMYWYRQDPGQGLRLIYYSQIVNDFQKGDIAEGYSVSREKKESFPLTVTSAQKNPTAFYLCASRRAGRGNKNTEAFFGQGTRLTVV.

This clone was found once. The rearrangement links TRBV5-6 to TRBJ1-1; D call uncertain. The germline CDR1 and CDR2 sequences are SGHDT and YYEEEE. This CDR3 region has 12 residues. Trimming pared 4 bases from V and 1 base from J, leaving 5 bases between. The CDR3, as DNA: TGTGCCAGCAGCCAGGCGAACACTGAAGCTTTCTTT. Translated: CASSQANTEAFF.

The chain joins TRBV6-5 to TRBJ2-7; tentative D call: TRBD1 (6 bases). Germline assignment: CDR1 MNHEY and CDR2 SVGAGI. V lost 5 bases to trimming and J lost 2 bases, with 13 bases between them. The length of the CDR3 is 14 residues. CDR3 in amino acids: CASSPRQEPYEQYF. The CDR3 DNA is TGTGCCAGCAGTCCTAGACAGGAACCCTACGAGCAGTACTTC.

The chain uses TRBV19 and TRBJ2-1, with TRBD1 identical over 10 bases. The CDR3 is made up of 14 amino acids. The V gene's germline CDR1 is LNHDA and CDR2 SQIVND (reference sequence). J was trimmed by 9 bases and V by 6 bases; bases with no gene match: 8. The chain's CDR3 is CASRAGTGVVEQFF. DNA for the CDR3: TGTGCCAGTAGGGCCGGGACAGGGGTGGTTGAGCAGTTCTTC.

The gene calls are TRBV3-1 (or the pseudogene TRBV3-2) and TRBJ1-4; a possible D gene is TRBD1 (5 bases). Trimming left V 4 bases short and J 5 bases short, with 14 bases between. The CDR3 length is 15 residues. Per the germline V gene, CDR1 is LGHDT and CDR2 is YNNKEL (reference sequence). The CDR3 reads CASSPSSDSNEKLFF. The CDR3 DNA reads TGTGCCAGCAGCCCCTCCAGCGACAGCAATGAAAAACTGTTTTTT.

This chain uses TRBV20-1 with TRBJ2-1; no reliable D call. Looked up from germline, CDR1 is DFQATT and CDR2 is SNEGSKA (reference sequence). The ends were cut back, 4 bases at V and 6 bases at J, with 7 bases in the middle. This CDR3 is built from 11 residues. The CDR3 spells CSAINSNEQFF. The CDR3 region has the DNA TGCAGTGCTATCAACAGCAATGAGCAGTTCTTC.

The chain has TRBV7-8 and TRBJ2-3, with 7 bases aligning to TRBD2. This CDR3 contains 15 residues. The germline CDR1 and CDR2 sequences are SGHVS and FQNEAQ. Trimming took 5 bases from V and 4 from J; bases not matched to a gene: 9. The CDR3 DNA is TGTGCCAGCAGCCCGACTAGCAGCCGAGCAGATACGCAGTATTTT. Amino acids: CASSPTSSRADTQYF.

This clone is deemed medium-sized (0.01 to 0.1%). The chain is built from TRBV6-4 and TRBJ2-1; 11 nucleotides align to TRBD2. The V gene end was trimmed by 1 base and the J gene end by 7 bases; junction bases not matched to a gene: 0. Looked up from germline, CDR1 is MRHNA and CDR2 is SNTAGT. CDR3 length: 14 residues. CDR3 in DNA: TGTGCCAGCAGTGACTTAGCGGGAGGGAATGAGCAGTTCTTC. Protein: CASSDLAGGNEQFF.

This chain joins TRBV11-2 and TRBJ2-2, with a tentative D call TRBD1 (5 bases). The ends were cut back, 0 bases at V and 0 bases at J, with 20 bases in the middle. Germline V gene sequence: CDR1 SGHAT, CDR2 FQNNGV. This CDR3 comprises 20 residues. CDR3 in DNA: TGTGCCAGCAGCTTAGACCCTCATATCCCCAGGGTGGCGAACACCGGGGAGCTGTTTTTT. Its protein product is CASSLDPHIPRVANTGELFF.

In this sample, this clone turned up once. This CDR3 is CASSLAEGATYEQYF. The CDR3 region has the DNA TGCGCCAGCAGCTTGGCCGAGGGTGCGACCTACGAGCAGTACTTC. The chain couples TRBV5-1 to TRBJ2-7, with a weak D call TRBD2 (5 bases). Trimming left V 0 bases short and J 2 bases short, with 12 bases between. Germline values: CDR1 SGHRS, CDR2 YFSETQ. The CDR3 is 15 amino acids.

This clone has only one observation. The chain joins TRBV2 to TRBJ1-2, with 8 bases matching TRBD1. Trimming at V came to 4 bases and at J to 2 bases, leaving 6 bases not matched to a gene. This CDR3 has 15 amino acids. The germline CDR1 and CDR2 sequences are SNHLY and FYNNEI. CDR3 coding DNA: TGTGCCAGCAGTGTCCTAGGACAGGGCAACTATGGCTACACCTTC. Translated: CASSVLGQGNYGYTF.

The gene calls are TRBV6-6 and TRBJ2-7, with unresolved D. This CDR3 is built from 13 residues. From germline, CDR1 is MNHNY and CDR2 SVGAGI (reference sequence). V was shortened by 8 bases and J by 0 bases, with 11 bases between the two germline ends. CDR3 nucleotides: TGTGCCAGCCTCCTAGACGGCTCCTACGAGCAGTACTTC. It is translated as CASLLDGSYEQYF.

The J gene is TRBJ1-1, the V gene TRBV7-9, with unresolved D. The length of the CDR3 is 14 residues. CDR1 and CDR2 from the germline V gene are SEHNR and FQNEAQ (reference sequence). V was trimmed by 1 base and J by 1 base, leaving 7 bases between them. CDR3 protein: CASSLDWRNTEAFF. CDR3 sequence (DNA): TGTGCCAGCAGCTTAGATTGGAGGAACACTGAAGCTTTCTTT. The full variable domain, rest sourced from reference TRBV7-9 and TRBJ1-1, is DTGVSQNPRHKITKRGQNVTFRCDPISEHNRLYWYRQTLGQGPEFLTYFQNEAQLEKSRLLSDRFSAERPKGSFSTLEIQRTEQGDSAMYLCASSLDWRNTEAFFGQGTRLTVV.

The chain recombines TRBV18 with TRBJ1-4; D is ambiguous. Trimming removed 3 bases at V and 4 bases at J, with 15 bases between. Germline CDR1 is KGHSH and CDR2 is LQKENI. This CDR3 is built from 16 residues. The DNA for the CDR3 is TGTGCCAGCTCACCTTTACCGGAGGGAATTAATGAAAAACTGTTTTTT. Translating gives CASSPLPEGINEKLFF.

This chain joins TRBV7-2 and TRBJ1-5, with D unresolved. In germline, CDR1 is SGHTA, CDR2 FQGNSA. V shed 0 bases and J shed 1 base, with 4 bases lying between them. The CDR3 consists of 14 residues. DNA for the CDR3: TGTGCCAGCAGCTTAGCGCTAAGCAATCAGCCCCAGCATTTT. Amino acid sequence: CASSLALSNQPQHF.

The chain employs TRBV11-3 and TRBJ2-5; 10 nucleotides match TRBD2. Germline CDR1 is SGHNT and CDR2 is YENEEA. CDR3 length equals 15 residues. V shed 2 bases and J 4 bases; nucleotides not matched to a gene: 4. The CDR3 reads CASSLLAGVGETQYF. The CDR3 DNA reads TGTGCCAGCAGCTTACTAGCGGGAGTAGGAGAGACCCAGTACTTC. Looking up the rest from reference TRBV11-3 and TRBJ2-5 gives the full variable domain: EAGVVQSPRYKIIEKKQPVAFWCNPISGHNTLYWYLQNLGQGPELLIRYENEEAVDDSQLPKDRFSAERLKGVDSTLKIQPAELGDSAVYLCASSLLAGVGETQYFGPGTRLLVL.

The chain has TRBV2 and TRBJ2-2; 8 positions agree with TRBD1. The length of the CDR3 is 16 residues. CDR1 SNHLY and CDR2 FYNNEI come from the germline V gene. The junction had 10 bases not matched to a gene; V was cut back by 2 bases and J by 8 bases. The CDR3 region has the DNA TGTGCCAGCAGTGAAATTGGACAGGGCGTGGGAGGGGAGCTGTTTTTT. Residues: CASSEIGQGVGGELFF. The full variable domain, rest sourced from reference TRBV2 and TRBJ2-2, is EPEVTQTPSHQVTQMGQEVILRCVPISNHLYFYWYRQILGQKVEFLVSFYNNEISEKSEIFDDQFSVERPDGSNFTLKIRSTKLEDSAMYFCASSEIGQGVGGELFFGEGSRLTVL.

The J gene is TRBJ1-2, the V gene TRBV7-2, with D perhaps TRBD1 (5 bases). With 3 bases removed from V and 8 bases from J, the gap between germline ends came to 13 bases. The CDR3 totals 13 residues. CDR1 is SGHTA, CDR2 FQGNSA, per germline. The CDR3 DNA sequence: TGTGCCAGCAGCTTCAACCAGGGCAACGGCTACACCTTC. Translating gives CASSFNQGNGYTF.